What follows are 2 T cell receptor beta chains derived from one specimen sequenced in a study of CXCR3-negative and CXCR3-positive naive CD8 T cells (dated 2019 in TCRdb). TCRdb names NextSeq 550 as the instrument used. The Human TCR Profiling Kit (MiLaboratory) was used to prepare UMI-labeled 5' RACE TRB cDNA libraries. After the reads were reprocessed by TCRdb, one entry was made per CDR3 protein sequence, with no DNA. This sample's table has entries for approximately 24,000 distinct CDR3 sequences. The ten largest account for approximately 3% of the sample. Sequencing input: naive CXCR3- CD8+ T cells from blood. This specimen's cell subset or site label, per the study, means: CD45RO-CCR7+CD27+CD95- naive CD8+ T cells lacking CXCR3 (TNR3-). The receptors originated from a human donor in good health. Some clones in this sample may be carry-over from other donors' samples.

This clonotype is called medium-sized based on its frequency. The genes are TRBV28 and TRBJ1-1. The CDR3 loop spans 15 amino acids. Germline V lookup: CDR1 MDHEN, CDR2 SYDVKM. The CDR3 reads CASSLIAETNTEAFF. Looking up the rest from reference TRBV28 and TRBJ1-1 gives the full variable domain: DVKVTQSSRYLVKRTGEKVFLECVQDMDHENMFWYRQDPGLGLRLIYFSYDVKMKEKGDIPEGYSVSREKKERFSLILESASTNQTSMYLCASSLIAETNTEAFFGQGTRLTVV.

The V gene is TRBV20-1, the J gene TRBJ2-3; the TCRdb call, TRBD2, lacks DNA for checking. This CDR3 spans 15 amino acids. Germline V gene lookup returns CDR1 DFQATT and CDR2 SNEGSKA (reference sequence). The CDR3: CSARVMEEITDTQYF.